This TCR beta chain was profiled in a study of early T cells in non-severe SARS-CoV-2 infection. A few counts support this clonotype. Trimming left V 0 bases short and J 0 bases short, with 9 bases between. Germline V gene data show CDR1 as SGHNT and CDR2 as YYREEE (reference sequence). This CDR3 contains 15 residues. TCRdb re-called the 5' RACE reads with MiXCR, one entry per CDR3 protein. In the table there are 55,000 to 75,000 distinct CDR3 sequences, about 8.4% of which are singletons. The TCR originated in an adult who was a healthcare worker with PCR-confirmed SARS-CoV-2 infection or an uninfected control (not recorded which). The chain uses TRBV5-4 and TRBJ2-5; D gene unclear. The specimen sequenced was whole blood. CDR3 residues: CASSLGLVDQETQYF. CDR3 sequence (DNA): TGTGCCAGCAGCTTGGGTCTAGTAGACCAAGAGACCCAGTACTTC.